This T cell receptor (beta chain) was obtained from a study of cytomegalovirus exposure and HLA in healthy donors. Study-level findings and limits: Associated with cytomegalovirus, according to the listing, were 164 TCR beta chains.

The primer mix had 60 Vbeta and 13 Jbeta primers. Generated by immunoSEQ multiplex PCR, the TCRdb table keeps only in-frame clones and is missing some. This sample has 130,000 or so clones, with about 80% found just once. With regard to this clone: Antigen unknown.

This receptor was obtained from a middle-aged man in good health and CMV-seronegative. Specimen: PBMCs.

The CDR3 DNA reads TGTGCCAGCAGCACCGGAGTGAACACTGAAGCTTTCTTT. This encodes CASSTGVNTEAFF. The chain recombines TRBV7-6 with TRBJ1-1, with D hard to call. V gave up 5 bases and J gave up 0 bases, with 7 bases separating them. The CDR3 runs 13 residues. The germline gives CDR1 SGHVS, CDR2 FNYEAQ.